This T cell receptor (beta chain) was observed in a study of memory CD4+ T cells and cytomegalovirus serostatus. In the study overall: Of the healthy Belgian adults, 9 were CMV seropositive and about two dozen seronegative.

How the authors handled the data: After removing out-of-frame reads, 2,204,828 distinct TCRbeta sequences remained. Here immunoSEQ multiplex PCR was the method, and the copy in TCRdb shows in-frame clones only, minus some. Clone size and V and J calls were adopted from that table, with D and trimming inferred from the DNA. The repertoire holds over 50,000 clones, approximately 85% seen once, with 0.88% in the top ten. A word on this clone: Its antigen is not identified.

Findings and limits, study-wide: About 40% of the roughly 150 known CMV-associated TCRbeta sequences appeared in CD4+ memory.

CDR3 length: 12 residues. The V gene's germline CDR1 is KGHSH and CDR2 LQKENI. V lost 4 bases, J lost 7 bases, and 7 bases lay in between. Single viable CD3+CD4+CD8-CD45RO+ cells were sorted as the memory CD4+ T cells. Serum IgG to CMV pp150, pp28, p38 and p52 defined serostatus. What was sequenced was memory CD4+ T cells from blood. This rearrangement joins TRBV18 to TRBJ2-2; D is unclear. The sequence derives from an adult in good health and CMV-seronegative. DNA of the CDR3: TGTGCCAGCTCACAGCGCCTCGGGGAGCTGTTTTTT. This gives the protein CASSQRLGELFF.